The clone carrying this T cell receptor (beta chain) showed up just once. These data are taken from a study of control samples from healthy donors and cancer patients. Profiled with immunoSEQ multiplex PCR; TCRdb holds only in-frame clones, not every one. The table includes roughly 180,000 clones, 75% to 95% detected once. In germline, CDR1 is LNHDA, CDR2 SQIVND (reference sequence). The CDR3 covers 12 residues. V shed 5 bases and J shed 1 base, with 5 bases lying between them. The sample taken for sequencing was blood. The J gene is TRBJ1-1, the V gene TRBV19, with D unresolved. The receptor's source is a woman between 35 and 50 years old in good health. The CDR3 spells CASSLRNTEAFF. The CDR3 nucleotides are TGTGCCAGTAGTCTGAGGAACACTGAAGCTTTCTTT.